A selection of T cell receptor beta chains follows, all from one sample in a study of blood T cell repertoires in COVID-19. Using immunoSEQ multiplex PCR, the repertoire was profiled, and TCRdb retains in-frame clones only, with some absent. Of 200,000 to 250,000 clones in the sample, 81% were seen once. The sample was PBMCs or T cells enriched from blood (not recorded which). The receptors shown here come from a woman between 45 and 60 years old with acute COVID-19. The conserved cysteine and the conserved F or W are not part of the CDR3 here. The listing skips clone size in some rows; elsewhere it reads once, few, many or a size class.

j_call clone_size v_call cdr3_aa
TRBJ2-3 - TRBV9 ASSFQRVADTQY
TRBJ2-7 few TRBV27 ASSPWDRAYEQY
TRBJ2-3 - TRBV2 ASSVEAGGTDTQY
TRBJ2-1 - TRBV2 ASSGDLAVNNEQF
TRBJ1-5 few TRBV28 ASSLLGDRVLYSNQPQH
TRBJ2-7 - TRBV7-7 ASSQGLAGIGEQY
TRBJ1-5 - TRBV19 ASSTPHYGDQPQH
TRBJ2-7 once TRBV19 ASSIGRSYEQY
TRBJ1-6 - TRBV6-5 AVKRGARSPLH
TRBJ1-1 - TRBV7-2 ASSLGRANTEAF
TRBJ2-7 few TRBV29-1 SVVEGQGSEQY
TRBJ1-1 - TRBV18 ASSPRTELNTEAF
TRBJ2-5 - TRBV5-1 ASSLGGPQETQY
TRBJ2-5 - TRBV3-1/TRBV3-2 ASSVMTAQETQY
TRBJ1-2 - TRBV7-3 ASSLTGTAPYGYT
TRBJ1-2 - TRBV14 ASSQNRAAGGYT
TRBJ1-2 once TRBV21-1 ASSKEQNYGYT
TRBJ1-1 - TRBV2 ASSRTEGNTEAF
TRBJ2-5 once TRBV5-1 ASSLEGNRETQY
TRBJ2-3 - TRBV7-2 ASSQKRGGPSDTQY
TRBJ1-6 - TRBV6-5 ASLLQGASLPLH
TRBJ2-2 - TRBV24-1 ATSDSFGVDGELF
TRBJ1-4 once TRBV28 ASFGTGVPTNEKLF
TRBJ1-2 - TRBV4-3 ASSQDSQSNYGYT
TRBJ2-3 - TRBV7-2 ASSHAVAGATDTQY
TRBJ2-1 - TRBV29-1 SVDGTSGREF
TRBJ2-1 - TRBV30 AWSVHRGLGYNEQF
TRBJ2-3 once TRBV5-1 ASSGLAGGLGTQY
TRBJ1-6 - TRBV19 ASSMESSYNSPLH
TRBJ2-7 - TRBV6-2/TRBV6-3 ASSTSGGAYEQY
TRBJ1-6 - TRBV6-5 ASRTEPSYNSPLH
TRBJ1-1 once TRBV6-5 ASSYSGAPTGTEAF
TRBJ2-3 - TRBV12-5 ASGDPQGSTDTQY